Here is one T cell receptor (beta chain) with its context. Antigen: not known. Some clones are missing from TCRdb's copy, which holds only in-frame ones; the method was immunoSEQ multiplex PCR. Of roughly 1.5 million clones in the sample, approximately 98% are singletons; the top ten hold approximately 0.44%. The CDR3 has 11 residues. Losses at the gene ends were 6 bases for V and 14 bases for J; bases not matched to a gene: 6. Germline assignment: CDR1 LNHDA and CDR2 SQIVND (reference sequence). This entry is derived from a study of shared clonotypes between healthy human individuals. Study outcomes and limitations: Naive subsets generally had larger estimated richness than memory subsets.

The sequence came from a man aged 25-45 years in good health. This rearrangement joins TRBV19 to TRBJ2-1; TRBD1 matches 8 bases. The specimen was naive CD4+ T cells sorted from blood. Subset: CD45RA+ positively selected. The DNA for the CDR3 is TGTGCCAGTAGCCGGACAGGGATGAAGTTCTTC. Protein sequence: CASSRTGMKFF.